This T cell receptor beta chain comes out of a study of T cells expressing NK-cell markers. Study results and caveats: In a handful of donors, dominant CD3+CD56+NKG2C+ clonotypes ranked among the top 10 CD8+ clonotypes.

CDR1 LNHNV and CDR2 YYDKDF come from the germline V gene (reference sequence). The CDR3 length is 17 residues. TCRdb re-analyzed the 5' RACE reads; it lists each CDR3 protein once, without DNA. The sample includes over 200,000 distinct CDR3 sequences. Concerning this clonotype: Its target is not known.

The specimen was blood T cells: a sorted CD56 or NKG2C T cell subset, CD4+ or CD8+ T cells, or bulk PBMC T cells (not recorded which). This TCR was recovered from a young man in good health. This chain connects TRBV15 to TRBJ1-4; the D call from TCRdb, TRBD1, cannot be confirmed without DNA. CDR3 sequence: CATSRGLGWGEDEKLFF.